This TCR beta chain was captured in a study of OX40 agonist ivuxolimab in advanced cancers. Whole-study findings and limits: Individuals who were partial responders at 0.1-3.0 mg/kg had clonal expansion that ranked among the lowest.

The assay was immunoSEQ multiplex PCR, and TCRdb's table has in-frame clones only and misses some. The sample lists more than 55,000 clones; over 80% were seen once. A remark on this clone: Its cognate antigen is unknown.

Prior autoimmune disease or systemic immunosuppression barred patients. The CDR3 covers 13 residues. Trimming took off 4 bases at V and 2 bases at J, with 9 bases between the two ends. Germline CDR1 and CDR2: MDHEN and SYDVKM. The receptor was derived from an adult with an advanced solid tumor such as melanoma, head and neck, liver or kidney cancer. The sequencing used CD4+ or CD8+ T cells sorted from blood, collected in a trial of the OX40 agonist ivuxolimab. The gene calls are TRBV28 and TRBJ2-7, with unresolved D. The CDR3: CASSYSGTYEQYF. CDR3 coding DNA: TGTGCCAGCAGTTACTCCGGTACCTACGAGCAGTACTTC.